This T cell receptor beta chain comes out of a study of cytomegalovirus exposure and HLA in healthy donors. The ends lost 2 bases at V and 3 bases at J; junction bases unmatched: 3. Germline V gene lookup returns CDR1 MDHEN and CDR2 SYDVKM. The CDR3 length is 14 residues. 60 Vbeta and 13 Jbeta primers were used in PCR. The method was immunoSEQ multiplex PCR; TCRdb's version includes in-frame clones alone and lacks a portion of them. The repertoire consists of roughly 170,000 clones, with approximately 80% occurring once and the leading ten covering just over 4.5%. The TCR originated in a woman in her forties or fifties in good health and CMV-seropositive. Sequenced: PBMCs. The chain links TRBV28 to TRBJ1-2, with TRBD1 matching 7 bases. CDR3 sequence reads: CASSLRGGDYGYTF. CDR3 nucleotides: TGTGCCAGCAGTTTAAGAGGGGGCGACTATGGCTACACCTTC.